Included here is one TCR beta chain sequence, with context. Antigen specificity is unknown. The sample originates from a study of STAT5B mutations in CD4+ large granular lymphocyte leukemia. The CDR3 consists of 19 residues. Trimming cost V 6 bases and J 0 bases; bases outside gene matches: 16. Germline V gene sequence: CDR1 ENHRY, CDR2 SYGVKD. General study findings and limits: The CD4+ versus CD8+ T-LGLL clonality difference may reflect limited sample size. Main leukemic clonotypes were patient-specific, but roughly 25% appeared at low frequency elsewhere.

TCRdb's copy holds only in-frame clones and misses some; the assay was immunoSEQ multiplex PCR. Seen here are around 35,000 clones, 65% to 70% observed once, and the top ten hold around 1.7%. The chain recombines TRBV10-3 with TRBJ1-3, with 8 bases that match TRBD1. The specimen sequenced was CD4+ T cells from blood buffy coats. The clonotype originates from a human donor in good health. The CDR3 protein is CAISPAGQETVGSGNTIYF. Written as DNA, the CDR3 is TGTGCCATCAGCCCGGCGGGACAGGAGACGGTCGGCTCTGGAAACACCATATATTTT.